What follows is one T cell receptor beta chain and its context. What it recognizes is unknown. The sample originates from a study of shared clonotypes between healthy human individuals. Study-level results: All-four-donor shared clonotypes had higher generation probabilities than non-shared clonotypes did. Clonotype sharing across a few donors was observed for about 5.2% of naive CD4 clonotypes.

Splitting the CD4+ cells yielded a CD45RA+ naive subset and a CD45RA-negative memory subset. The trim removed 0 bases at V and 7 bases at J, leaving 6 bases unmatched. From germline, CDR1 is SGHTA and CDR2 FQGNSA. This CDR3 contains 18 residues. The authors' processing: ImmunoSEQ output lacked quality scores and full-length reads, limiting matched filtering. TCRdb's copy holds only in-frame clones and misses some; the assay was immunoSEQ multiplex PCR. D and trimming were read from the DNA, whereas the V and J calls and clone size are those reported in that table. Of over 2 million clones detected, roughly 94% appear once; the ten largest clones hold 0.13%.

The chain recombines TRBV7-2 with TRBJ2-4; 16 nucleotides agree with TRBD2. This sequence was found in a man younger than 35 in good health. Source material: naive CD4+ T cells sorted from blood. Sample subset: CD45RA+ positively selected. The CDR3 sequence: CASSLAGLAGGPRNIQYF. CDR3 nucleotide sequence: TGTGCCAGCAGCTTAGCGGGACTAGCGGGAGGGCCCCGTAACATTCAGTACTTC.